Presented here are 13 T cell receptor beta chains from one specimen sequenced in a study of immune evolution from preneoplasia to lung adenocarcinoma. Clones were sequenced by immunoSEQ multiplex PCR, and TCRdb holds only the in-frame ones, with some missing. This table has around 10,000 clones, 65% to 80% appearing once. Sequenced: FFPE normal lung tissue adjacent to the tumor. These receptors originate from a person between 55 and 69 years old with lung adenocarcinoma. Some clones in this sample may be carry-over from other donors' samples.

The chain combines TRBV5-1 with TRBJ2-3; 7 bases agree with TRBD2. Germline CDR1 and CDR2: SGHRS and YFSETQ. The length of the CDR3 is 15 residues. Unmatched junction bases numbered 8, after V lost 5 bases and J lost 2 bases. The CDR3 spells CASRPSGKVTDTQYF. The CDR3 nucleotides are TGCGCCAGCAGACCCAGCGGGAAGGTCACAGATACGCAGTATTTT.

The V call is TRBV2, the J call TRBJ1-5, with D possibly matching TRBD1 (5 bases). CDR1 is SNHLY, CDR2 FYNNEI, per germline. V gave up 6 bases and J gave up 6 bases, with 18 bases separating them. The CDR3 sequence is 15 residues long. The CDR3 nucleotides are TGTGCCAGCAGGCTGAGGTCGGGGGTGAGTCAGCCCCAGCATTTT. Amino acid sequence: CASRLRSGVSQPQHF.

CDR3 in amino acids: CASSPSQDTDTQYF. DNA for the CDR3: TGTGCCAGCTCCCCAAGTCAGGACACAGATACGCAGTATTTT. The rearrangement uses TRBV11-3 and TRBJ2-3; D ambiguous. Germline assignment: CDR1 SGHNT and CDR2 YENEEA. There are 14 residues in the CDR3. V shed 8 bases and J shed 2 bases, with 14 bases lying between them. The variable domain in full, with the rest retrieved from reference TRBV11-3 and TRBJ2-3, is EAGVVQSPRYKIIEKKQPVAFWCNPISGHNTLYWYLQNLGQGPELLIRYENEEAVDDSQLPKDRFSAERLKGVDSTLKIQPAELGDSAVYLCASSPSQDTDTQYFGPGTRLTVL.

The V gene is TRBV11-2, the J gene TRBJ2-7; perhaps TRBD2 as D (5 bases). Trimming pared 1 base from V and 2 bases from J, leaving 6 bases between. The CDR3 is 13 amino acids. Looked up from germline, CDR1 is SGHAT and CDR2 is FQNNGV. CDR3: CASSLAGTYEQYF. Here the CDR3 DNA reads TGTGCCAGCAGCTTAGCCGGGACCTACGAGCAGTACTTC.

This clone came up once. The J gene is TRBJ1-2, the V gene TRBV30; 7 bases match TRBD1. Germline-derived CDR1 and CDR2 are GTSNPN and SVGIG (reference sequence). The junction had 8 bases not matched to a gene; V was cut back by 3 bases and J by 1 base. CDR3 length equals 15 residues. CDR3 in DNA: TGTGCCTGGAGGGCCGGGGCAGGGGGTAACTATGGCTACACCTTC. As protein: CAWRAGAGGNYGYTF.

This sequence joins TRBV28 and TRBJ2-7; D gene ambiguous. V gave up 2 bases and J gave up 3 bases, with 5 bases separating them. The CDR3 contains 12 residues. Germline V gene sequence: CDR1 MDHEN, CDR2 SYDVKM. The CDR3 DNA reads TGTGCCAGCAGTTTAATAGGCTACGAGCAGTACTTC. Protein sequence: CASSLIGYEQYF.

This chain uses TRBV28 with TRBJ1-2; D is perhaps TRBD1 (5 bases). Germline CDR1 and CDR2: MDHEN and SYDVKM. The CDR3 loop spans 14 amino acids. Trimming pared 2 bases from V and 4 bases from J, leaving 11 bases between. CDR3: CASSLTQGTYGYTF. The CDR3 DNA follows: TGTGCCAGCAGTTTAACGCAGGGAACCTATGGCTACACCTTC.

The rearrangement joins TRBV12-5 to TRBJ1-2, with 8 nucleotides matching TRBD1. This CDR3 has 15 residues. Trimming at V came to 3 bases and at J to 11 bases, leaving 14 bases not matched to a gene. The germline CDR1 and CDR2 sequences are LGHNT and FRNRAP. CDR3 bases: TGTGCTAGTGGTTTAGTTCCCGGGGGGACAGGCAGGTACACCTTC. Its translation: CASGLVPGGTGRYTF.

CDR3 coding DNA: TGTGCCAGCAGCCCTAAACCCCTAGCGGCCCTAAACACCGGGGAGCTGTTTTTT. Its translation: CASSPKPLAALNTGELFF. V is TRBV7-6 and J is TRBJ2-2, with 7 bases fitting TRBD2. CDR1 is SGHVS and CDR2 is FNYEAQ in the germline V gene. V lost 5 bases to trimming and J lost 2 bases; unmatched junction nucleotides: 14. The CDR3 runs to 18 residues.

This clone has only one observation. The CDR3 sequence is CASAPGVATPEETQYF. The DNA for the CDR3 is TGTGCTAGTGCCCCAGGGGTCGCCACCCCTGAAGAGACCCAGTACTTC. The chain recombines TRBV12-5 with TRBJ2-5; weak D call: TRBD1 (6 bases). Trimming took 7 bases from V and 3 from J, leaving 21 bases between them. The CDR3 spans 16 residues. CDR1 is LGHNT and CDR2 is FRNRAP in the germline V gene.

The chain couples TRBV7-3 to TRBJ2-1, with TRBD1 identical over 11 bases. V was pared by 5 bases and J by 1 base, with 4 bases of the junction left unmatched. CDR1 is SGHTA, CDR2 FQGTGA, per germline. The CDR3 extends over 16 amino acids. The CDR3 loop is CASSLRDRGSYNEQFF. CDR3 bases: TGTGCCAGCAGCCTCCGGGACAGGGGGTCCTACAATGAGCAGTTCTTC.

This clone was picked up a small number of times. The chain couples TRBV5-1 to TRBJ2-1, with D perhaps matching TRBD1 (6 bases). The CDR3 contains 18 residues. Trimming shortened V by 4 bases and J by 0 bases, and 20 bases separated the two germline ends. The V gene's germline CDR1 is SGHRS and CDR2 YFSETQ. The DNA for the CDR3 is TGCGCCAGCAGCCCGATTACAGGGTCCTGGGGCTCCTACAATGAGCAGTTCTTC. Protein sequence: CASSPITGSWGSYNEQFF.

The CDR3 DNA reads TGCAGCGTTGCAGAAGACAGCCCCTCTCGGACCCAGTACTTC. Amino acid sequence: CSVAEDSPSRTQYF. The V gene is TRBV29-1, the J gene TRBJ2-5, with a tentative D call TRBD1 (5 bases). The CDR3 totals 14 residues. CDR1 and CDR2 from the germline V gene are SQVTM and ANQGSEA. The V and J ends lost 4 bases and 7 bases respectively, with 19 bases between them. Filled out from reference TRBV29-1 and TRBJ2-5, the complete variable domain reads SAVISQKPSRDICQRGTSLTIQCQVDSQVTMMFWYRQQPGQSLTLIATANQGSEATYESGFVIDKFPISRPNLTFSTLTVSNMSPEDSSIYLCSVAEDSPSRTQYFGPGTRLLVL.